This TCR beta chain was sequenced for a study of monozygotic twins with inflammatory bowel disease. Comment on this clonotype: Antigen: not known.

Study-level results: The authors could not tell different T cell subtypes apart. IBD patients shared fewer clonotypes with other individuals than healthy twins, especially patients with disease activity signs. Against healthy co-twins, IBD patients had lower TCRbeta diversity (measured by inverse Simpson).

The CDR3 totals 16 residues. The germline V gene encodes CDR1 SGHAT and CDR2 FQNNGV. Eight separate reactions per sample yielded the cDNA. Reanalyzing the 5' RACE reads, TCRdb keeps one entry per CDR3 protein, without DNA. This sample contains about 440,000 distinct CDR3 sequences. Source material: blood. The chain uses TRBV11-2 and TRBJ1-1; TCRdb's D call, TRBD1, is unchecked because there is no DNA. This TCR came from a human donor with ulcerative colitis or Crohn's disease, or a healthy co-twin of an affected twin (not recorded which). The CDR3 region is CASSPRWLGLNTEAFF.